This T cell receptor beta chain appears in the sequencing data of a study of cytomegalovirus exposure and HLA in healthy donors. Per germline, CDR1 SGHVS and CDR2 FQNEAQ. Unmatched junction bases numbered 7, after V lost 7 bases and J lost 4 bases. This CDR3 has 15 residues. Study-wide findings and caveats: The listing of 150 to 200 TCR beta chains classed them as cytomegalovirus-associated.

PCR employed 60 Vbeta and 13 Jbeta primers. Per the study methods: In a later analysis, of roughly 73 million unique beta chains, 9 million to 11 million appeared in at least two donors. The data were produced by immunoSEQ multiplex PCR, yet TCRdb's version contains in-frame clones alone and is incomplete. V, J and clone size reflect that table, while D and trimming were determined from the DNA. The sample has more than 100,000 clones, 65% to 90% seen once. For this clone: Its antigen is not known.

The clonotype originates from a man younger than 45 in good health and CMV-seronegative. This chain links TRBV7-8 with TRBJ2-5, with 12 bases matching TRBD2. Sequencing was carried out using PBMCs. CDR3 nucleotide sequence: TGTGCCAGCACTACGCGGACTAGCGGGGCAGAGACCCAGTACTTC. Amino acid sequence: CASTTRTSGAETQYF.